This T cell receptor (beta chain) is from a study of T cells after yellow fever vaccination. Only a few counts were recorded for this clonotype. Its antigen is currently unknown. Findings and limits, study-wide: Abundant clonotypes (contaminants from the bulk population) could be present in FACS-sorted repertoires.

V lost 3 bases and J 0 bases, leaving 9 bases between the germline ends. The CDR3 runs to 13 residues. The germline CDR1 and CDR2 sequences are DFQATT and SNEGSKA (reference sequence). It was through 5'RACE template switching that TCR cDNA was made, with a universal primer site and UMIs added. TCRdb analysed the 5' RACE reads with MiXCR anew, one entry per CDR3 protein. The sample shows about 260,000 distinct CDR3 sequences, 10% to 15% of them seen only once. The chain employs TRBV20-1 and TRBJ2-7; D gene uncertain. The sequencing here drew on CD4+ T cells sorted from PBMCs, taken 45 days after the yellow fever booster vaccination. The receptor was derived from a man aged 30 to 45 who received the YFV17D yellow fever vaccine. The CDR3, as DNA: TGCAGTGCTAGGCGGCGGAACTCCTACGAGCAGTACTTC. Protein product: CSARRRNSYEQYF.